This TCR beta chain came from a study of high-grade serous ovarian cancer treatment subgroups. Overall study context: On average, roughly 15,000 reads and 6,000 to 7,500 unique TCR beta rearrangements were obtained per sample.

TCRdb's table, derived via immunoSEQ multiplex PCR, lists solely in-frame clones and lacks some. Seen here are roughly 1,900 clones, about 81% observed once, and the top ten hold roughly 8%. The sample holds one count of this clone. Tumor samples were obtained before definitive surgery or chemotherapy. The clonotype originates from a human donor with high-grade serous ovarian cancer. The sequenced material came from tumor tissue.

CDR3: CASSPFFGTEAFF. The CDR3 nucleotides read TGTGCCAGCAGTCCCTTTTTCGGCACTGAAGCTTTCTTT. This chain uses TRBV6-1 with TRBJ1-1; no definite D call. The CDR3 runs to 13 residues. Germline V gives CDR1 MNHNS, CDR2 SASEGT. Trimming left V 5 bases short and J 4 bases short, with 11 bases between.